The 27 T cell receptor beta chains listed next were all sequenced from one sample in a study of blood T cell repertoires in COVID-19. Assay used: immunoSEQ multiplex PCR; TCRdb lists only in-frame clones, some missing. The sample holds about 150,000 clones, approximately 87% seen once. The source material was peripheral blood. The receptors here all came from a human donor in a cohort sampled during active COVID-19.

In its sample, this clone was seen a few times. The genes are TRBV24-1 and TRBJ2-1, with a weak D call TRBD2 (6 bases). Looked up from germline, CDR1 is KGHDR and CDR2 is SFDVKD. This CDR3 spans 15 amino acids. V lost 7 bases and J lost 7, with 19 bases in between. The CDR3: CATRGGETPGNEQFF. The CDR3 DNA is TGTGCCACCAGGGGGGGAGAGACCCCTGGTAATGAGCAGTTCTTC.

J is TRBJ2-5 and V is TRBV20-1; D call uncertain. Trimming left V 6 bases short and J 5 bases short, with 10 bases between. The CDR3 is 11 residues long. In germline, CDR1 is DFQATT, CDR2 SNEGSKA (reference sequence). Here the CDR3 reads CSAVIRETQYF. The DNA for the CDR3 is TGCAGTGCAGTGATTCGGGAGACCCAGTACTTC.

The gene calls are TRBV7-2 and TRBJ1-6, with 8 bases that match TRBD1. The CDR3 has 14 amino acids. V dropped 7 bases and J dropped 7; count of bases not matched to a gene: 6. Germline assignment: CDR1 SGHTA and CDR2 FQGNSA. The CDR3 loop is CASMQGAGNSPLHF. The CDR3 DNA reads as TGTGCCAGCATGCAGGGGGCAGGCAATTCACCCCTCCACTTT.

This clone has a handful of counts. The rearrangement joins TRBV9 to TRBJ2-2; TRBD1 matches 7 bases. Germline assignment: CDR1 SGDLS and CDR2 YYNGEE. The CDR3 consists of 15 residues. Trimming at V came to 4 bases and at J to 0 bases, leaving 3 bases not matched to a gene. CDR3 protein: CASSLRGSNTGELFF. The DNA of the CDR3 is TGTGCCAGCAGCCTCAGGGGGTCGAACACCGGGGAGCTGTTTTTT.

The chain is built from TRBV10-3 and TRBJ2-5; 9 bases match TRBD2. CDR1 is ENHRY, CDR2 SYGVKD, per germline. With V trimmed by 8 bases and J by 5 bases, 6 bases remained unmatched. This CDR3 has 13 amino acids. The CDR3 here is CAISAGGRETQYF. The DNA of the CDR3 is TGTGCCATCTCAGCGGGAGGAAGGGAGACCCAGTACTTC.

This clone appeared once. Other DNA sequences within the sample encode an identical CDR3. This chain links TRBV24-1 with TRBJ1-1; TRBD1 agrees at 7 bases. This CDR3 spans 15 amino acids. Germline V gene data show CDR1 as KGHDR and CDR2 as SFDVKD. Trimming took 4 bases from V and 1 from J; bases not matched to a gene: 5. CDR3 coding DNA: TGTGCCACCAGTGACCCCCGGACAGGGAACACTGAAGCTTTCTTT. It is translated as CATSDPRTGNTEAFF.

The rearrangement links TRBV7-8 to TRBJ1-1, with TRBD1 identical over 10 bases. Per germline, CDR1 SGHVS and CDR2 FQNEAQ. V shed 5 bases, J shed 5 bases, and the junction held 5 bases outside the gene matches. This CDR3 contains 14 residues. CDR3 in DNA: TGTGCCAGCAGCGTGACAGGGGGCAGGACTGAAGCTTTCTTT. Protein product: CASSVTGGRTEAFF.

This chain links TRBV2 with TRBJ1-6, with 9 bases fitting TRBD1. The CDR3 loop spans 15 amino acids. Germline V gives CDR1 SNHLY, CDR2 FYNNEI. Germline trimming cut 7 bases from V and 5 bases from J; bases unmatched to any gene: 6. CDR3 amino acids: CASNLDRGHNSPLHF. The CDR3 DNA reads TGTGCCAGCAACCTGGACAGGGGCCATAATTCACCCCTCCACTTT.

The V gene is TRBV6-1, the J gene TRBJ1-1; D is unresolved. Germline V gene lookup returns CDR1 MNHNS and CDR2 SASEGT. Trimming left V 3 bases short and J 4 bases short, with 9 bases between. CDR3 size: 13 residues. The CDR3: CASSEFTVTEAFF. In DNA, the CDR3 is TGTGCCAGCAGTGAGTTTACAGTCACTGAAGCTTTCTTT.

This chain uses TRBV7-8 with TRBJ1-3, with TRBD1 identical over 10 bases. V was clipped by 7 bases and J by 9 bases; unmatched bases: 6. The germline CDR1 and CDR2 sequences are SGHVS and FQNEAQ. The CDR3 totals 13 residues. The CDR3 sequence: CASKGTGASTIYF. The CDR3 DNA is TGTGCCAGCAAGGGGACAGGGGCCTCCACCATATATTTT.

CDR3 in DNA: TGTGCCTGGAGCAGATCCCAGGTCGGTGGCTACACCTTC. This codes for CAWSRSQVGGYTF. J is TRBJ1-2 and V is TRBV30, with D unresolved. Deletions cut 3 bases from V and 7 bases from J, with 15 bases between. Germline CDR1 GTSNPN, CDR2 SVGIG (reference sequence). The CDR3 covers 13 residues. The variable domain in full, completed from reference TRBV30 and TRBJ1-2, reads SQTIHQWPATLVQPVGSPLSLECTVEGTSNPNLYWYRQAAGRGLQLLFYSVGIGQISSEVPQNLSASRPQDRQFILSSKKLLLSDSGFYLCAWSRSQVGGYTFGSGTRLTVV.

The chain couples TRBV5-4 to TRBJ2-3; D uncertain. The germline CDR1 and CDR2 sequences are SGHNT and YYREEE (reference sequence). This CDR3 has 15 residues. V was shortened by 4 bases and J by 6 bases, with 18 bases between the two germline ends. The CDR3, as DNA: TGTGCCAGCAGCCTCGTGGTAGCTAAGACGGATACGCAGTATTTT. Translation: CASSLVVAKTDTQYF.

The chain combines TRBV4-1 with TRBJ2-3, with TRBD2 as a possible D gene (6 bases). V gave up 1 base and J gave up 1 base, with 12 bases separating them. Germline CDR1 and CDR2: MGHRA and YSYEKL. This CDR3 is built from 16 residues. The CDR3 DNA follows: TGCGCCAGCAGCCAAGGCCGCGGCGGGGGCACAGATACGCAGTATTTT. This codes for CASSQGRGGGTDTQYF.

Only one count was recorded for this clone. The V call is TRBV3-1 (or the pseudogene TRBV3-2), the J call TRBJ2-7; D might be TRBD1 (6 bases). The V end lost 4 bases, the J end lost 2 bases, and 9 bases lay between the germline ends. Germline CDR1 is LGHDT and CDR2 is YNNKEL (reference sequence). The CDR3 has 13 residues. CDR3 in DNA: TGTGCCAGCAGCCGGACAGTGCCCTACGAGCAGTACTTC. Translation: CASSRTVPYEQYF.

The chain uses TRBV27 and TRBJ1-2, with 7 bases aligning to TRBD1. The V gene end was trimmed by 6 bases and the J gene end by 4 bases; junction bases not matched to a gene: 8. The germline CDR1 and CDR2 sequences are MNHEY and SMNVEV (reference sequence). The length of the CDR3 is 14 residues. The CDR3 is CASRYNRDSYGYTF. In nucleotides, the CDR3 is TGTGCCAGCAGGTACAACCGGGACAGCTATGGCTACACCTTC.

The chain recombines TRBV5-6 with TRBJ1-4; D is perhaps TRBD1 (6 bases). Germline assignment: CDR1 SGHDT and CDR2 YYEEEE. The CDR3 has 15 amino acids. V lost 2 bases and J lost 12, with 20 bases in between. CDR3 sequence (DNA): TGTGCCAGCAGCTTTAGGGGGAACTCTGGTGGGGAACTGTTTTTT. It codes for CASSFRGNSGGELFF.

The gene calls are TRBV7-8 and TRBJ2-3; TRBD2 matches 9 bases. The germline V gene encodes CDR1 SGHVS and CDR2 FQNEAQ. The CDR3 consists of 15 residues. Losses at the gene ends were 5 bases for V and 4 bases for J; bases not matched to a gene: 7. The DNA of the CDR3 is TGTGCCAGCAGCCACCTTCTAGCGGGGTCAGATACGCAGTATTTT. The encoded protein is CASSHLLAGSDTQYF.

The chain combines TRBV29-1 with TRBJ1-4, with 10 nucleotides matching TRBD1. The J segment lost 2 bases and the V segment lost 6 bases, leaving 6 bases of the junction unmatched. Per the germline V gene, CDR1 is SQVTM and CDR2 is ANQGSEA. The CDR3 contains 15 residues. The CDR3 DNA reads as TGCAGCGTGAGGACAGGGGGAACCACTAATGAAAAACTGTTTTTT. Its protein is CSVRTGGTTNEKLFF.

This clone was seen a single time. The genes are TRBV6-5 and TRBJ2-3; 12 bases agree with TRBD2. The CDR3 has 14 residues. Germline-derived CDR1 and CDR2 are MNHEY and SVGAGI. Trimming took 8 bases from V and 5 from J; bases not matched to a gene: 5. The CDR3 reads CASLAGGLGDTQYF. Here the CDR3 DNA reads TGTGCCAGCCTAGCGGGGGGGTTGGGAGATACGCAGTATTTT.

CDR3 nucleotide sequence: TGTGCCAGCAGCGAGACAGGGGGCTATGGCTACACCTTC. It translates to CASSETGGYGYTF. The chain links TRBV2 to TRBJ1-2, with 9 bases fitting TRBD1. J was trimmed by 4 bases and V by 6 bases; bases with no gene match: 3. Germline CDR1 reads SNHLY; CDR2 reads FYNNEI. This CDR3 is built from 13 residues.

The genes are TRBV18 and TRBJ2-6; D may be TRBD2 (5 bases). The V end lost 6 bases, the J end lost 2 bases, and 17 bases lay between the germline ends. Per germline, CDR1 KGHSH and CDR2 LQKENI. CDR3 size: 17 residues. The CDR3 nucleotides read TGTGCCAGCTCCCCCCGTGAGGGCGGTACTGGGGCCAACGTCCTGACTTTC. It encodes CASSPREGGTGANVLTF.

The chain employs TRBV10-3 and TRBJ2-1, with TRBD2 matching over 11 bases. The CDR3 consists of 14 residues. Germline V gives CDR1 ENHRY, CDR2 SYGVKD. V trimming: 5 bases; J trimming: 7 bases; junction bases outside the gene matches: 4. CDR3 sequence (DNA): TGTGCCATCAGTCTCGCTAGCGGGGGGAATGAGCAGTTCTTC. This sequence encodes CAISLASGGNEQFF.

This chain uses TRBV6-1 with TRBJ1-2, with D possibly being TRBD1 (5 bases). Trimming pared 6 bases from V and 2 bases from J, leaving 10 bases between. Germline CDR1 is MNHNS and CDR2 is SASEGT. The CDR3 contains 13 residues. The CDR3 reads CASSTDRNYGYTF. The CDR3 DNA reads TGTGCCAGCAGCACCGACAGAAACTATGGCTACACCTTC.

V usage is TRBV10-3 and J usage is TRBJ1-3; a weak D match, TRBD1 (6 bases). The CDR3 covers 15 residues. V was cut by 3 bases and J by 1 base, with 10 bases left in between. Germline V gene lookup returns CDR1 ENHRY and CDR2 SYGVKD. The CDR3 loop reads CAISDGGQSGNTIYF. For the CDR3, the DNA is TGTGCCATCAGTGACGGGGGGCAGTCTGGAAACACCATATATTTT.

The CDR3 is CASSPRQGAGNTIYF. CDR3 nucleotides: TGTGCCAGCAGCCCGCGACAGGGGGCTGGAAACACCATATATTTT. This rearrangement joins TRBV9 to TRBJ1-3, with 9 bases identical to TRBD1. Germline trimming cut 4 bases from V and 2 bases from J; bases unmatched to any gene: 4. The germline V gene has CDR1 SGDLS and CDR2 YYNGEE. The CDR3 spans 15 residues.

The V and J genes are TRBV9 and TRBJ1-1; no firm D call. Germline assignment: CDR1 SGDLS and CDR2 YYNGEE. V was cut by 1 base and J by 1 base, with 8 bases left in between. The CDR3 totals 14 residues. As DNA, the CDR3 is TGTGCCAGCAGCGTAACGGGTTCGAACACTGAAGCTTTCTTT. It specifies CASSVTGSNTEAFF.

The J gene is TRBJ2-1, the V gene TRBV5-8, with 7 bases matching TRBD1. CDR1 and CDR2 from the germline V gene are SGHTS and YDEGEE. This CDR3 contains 17 residues. Trimming at V came to 0 bases and at J to 4 bases, leaving 10 bases not matched to a gene. The CDR3 bases are TGTGCCAGCAGCTTGGCCGTCGGGACAGCAATATACAATGAGCAGTTCTTC. It codes for CASSLAVGTAIYNEQFF.